This T cell receptor (beta chain) originates from a study of blood T cell repertoires in COVID-19. Study at large: In each case, the material was cDNA or gDNA derived from T cells, B-cell-depleted T cells, or PBMCs.

Produced via immunoSEQ multiplex PCR; TCRdb's table is partial and in-frame only. The sample consists of 200,000 or so clones, less than 90% of them appearing once. Trimming removed 2 bases from V and 10 bases from J, with 15 bases in between. The germline gives CDR1 MGHRA, CDR2 YSYEKL. There are 14 residues in the CDR3. This clone was counted at least ten times. The specimen sequenced was peripheral blood. The sequence derives from a woman aged 45-65 years with acute or convalescent COVID-19. The chain joins TRBV4-1 to TRBJ2-1; D perhaps matches TRBD1 (6 bases). As DNA, the CDR3 is TGCGCCAGCAGCCAACTGGGGGCCAGAATCGAGCAGTTCTTC. It translates to CASSQLGARIEQFF.